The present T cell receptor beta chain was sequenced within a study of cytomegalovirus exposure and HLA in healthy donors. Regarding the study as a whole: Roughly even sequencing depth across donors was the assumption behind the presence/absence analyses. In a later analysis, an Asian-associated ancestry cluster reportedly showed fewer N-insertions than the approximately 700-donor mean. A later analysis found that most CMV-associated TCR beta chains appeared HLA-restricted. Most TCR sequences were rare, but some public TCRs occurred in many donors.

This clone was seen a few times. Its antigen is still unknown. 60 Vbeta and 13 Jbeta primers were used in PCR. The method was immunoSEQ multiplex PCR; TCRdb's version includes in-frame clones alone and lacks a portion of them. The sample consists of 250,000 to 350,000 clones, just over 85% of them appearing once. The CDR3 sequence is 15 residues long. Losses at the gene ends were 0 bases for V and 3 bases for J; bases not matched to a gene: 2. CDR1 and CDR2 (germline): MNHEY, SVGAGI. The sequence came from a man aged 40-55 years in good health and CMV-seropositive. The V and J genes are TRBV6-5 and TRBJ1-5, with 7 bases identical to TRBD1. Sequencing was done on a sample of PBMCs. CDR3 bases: TGTGCCAGCAGTTACTCCGACAGGGACAATCAGCCCCAGCATTTT. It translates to CASSYSDRDNQPQHF.